One TCR beta chain is described in this entry. The specificity of this receptor is unknown. No base quality values were provided; no much bigger clone lies one nucleotide off. The sample belongs to a study of blood T cell repertoires in COVID-19 (dated by TCRdb to the early 2020s). About the investigation overall: The collaborator samples originated in the United States, Italy and Spain and spanned the acute and convalescent phases of COVID-19. The samples were drawn from two sources: the first 160 participants of the ongoing ImmuneRACE study, and 1,200 or so subjects contributed by 6 global collaborators. The repertoires were made available in a free public database intended to serve as a resource for research on the immune response to SARS-CoV-2. Deeply sampled blood TCRbeta repertoires from subjects exposed to, actively infected with, or recovered from COVID-19 were included in the dataset. The prospective study material was composed of cDNA or gDNA derived from T cells, B-cell-depleted T cells, or PBMCs. HLA class I and class II types, where available, came from metadata supplied by the sample provider rather than from assay-based typing. Sample metadata almost always included a de-identified subject ID, COVID-19 status, age in years and sex. Study-wide findings and limitations: Clinical and demographic metadata were provided uncurated, with the amount varying by source and participant.

According to the germline V gene, CDR1 reads SGDLS and CDR2 reads YYNGEE. The CDR3 starts with the cysteine, ends with the phenylalanine, and has 15 residues. The only DNA kept is the CDR3, 45 bases in frame from the first base. V loses 4 bases at its end and J loses 1 base; junction bases beyond the gene matches: 3. In the prospective study, participants were roughly 18 to 100 years old, resided in fewer than 25 geographic areas of the United States, and were enrolled through a virtual design. In the prospective study, cohorts were assigned on the basis of participant-reported clinical history obtained from a screening survey and a study questionnaire. Mobile phlebotomists in the prospective study collected whole blood, serum and a nasopharyngeal or oropharyngeal swab from every participant. Over a roughly 2-month period, participants in the prospective study had the option of providing additional blood draws and questionnaires. Before DNA extraction, blood samples from the prospective study were shipped at room temperature or frozen.

The immunoSEQ Assay, a bias-controlled multiplex PCR, was used to amplify TCRbeta CDR3 regions from genomic DNA. The original methods were these. Nucleated cell counts per sample were estimated from amplification of reference gene primers within the assay. To quantify the absolute abundance of each unique TCRbeta CDR3 rearrangement, sequence reads were collapsed and filtered. For each sample, productive Simpson clonality was calculated as the square root of Simpson's diversity index across productive rearrangements. Entries here come from immuneACCESS through TCRdb and include only in-frame sequences with V and J called. Some clones fail to appear in such tables; in the studies checked, an unresolved V gene covers under half of the shortfall, and the cause of the remainder is unknown. V, J and clone size were drawn from that table, and D and trimming were deduced from the DNA. Present in this sample are 100,000 to 150,000 clones, around 80% of which were seen just once. 2% to 3% of the sample rests with the top ten.

This TCR came from a man aged 35 to 55 with acute COVID-19. The chain is encoded by TRBV9 joined to TRBJ2-2, with TRBD1 matching 8 junction bases. The sample comprised PBMCs or T cells enriched from blood (not recorded which). The DNA reads as follows: TGTGCCAGCAGCTCTACAGGGGGGAACACCGGGGAGCTGTTTTTT. This encodes CASSSTGGNTGELFF.